This entry lists 27 T cell receptor beta chains sequenced from one sample in a study of cytomegalovirus exposure and HLA in healthy donors. Only in-frame clones appear in the TCRdb table, and some are missing; sequencing was by immunoSEQ multiplex PCR. The profile shows about 130,000 clones, around 89% of them singletons. The sample comprised PBMCs. The receptors were sampled from a woman aged 30 to 39 in good health and CMV-seropositive.

This chain joins TRBV7-6 and TRBJ2-1; possible D gene TRBD1, 6 bases. Trimming removed 4 bases from V and 7 bases from J, with 14 bases in between. The CDR3 has 14 residues. Germline values: CDR1 SGHVS, CDR2 FNYEAQ. In DNA form, the CDR3 reads TGTGCCAGCAGCTCAAGGCCAGGGGAGAATGAGCAGTTCTTC. Amino acid sequence: CASSSRPGENEQFF.

The V call is TRBV5-1, the J call TRBJ2-6; the D gene is possibly TRBD1 (5 bases). The CDR3 consists of 14 residues. Between the trimmed V and J ends, which lost 4 bases and 0 bases, there was a span of 5 bases. Germline V gene data show CDR1 as SGHRS and CDR2 as YFSETQ. CDR3 sequence (DNA): TGCGCCAGCAGCGACAGCTCTGGGGCCAACGTCCTGACTTTC. It codes for CASSDSSGANVLTF. The full variable domain, with the rest looked up from reference TRBV5-1 and TRBJ2-6, is KAGVTQTPRYLIKTRGQQVTLSCSPISGHRSVSWYQQTPGQGLQFLFEYFSETQRNKGNFPGRFSGRQFSNSRSEMNVSTLELGDSALYLCASSDSSGANVLTFGAGSRLTVL.

This chain links TRBV7-8 with TRBJ2-6, with no clear D. Trimming took 5 bases from V and 4 from J, leaving 12 bases between them. The CDR3 contains 15 residues. Germline values: CDR1 SGHVS, CDR2 FQNEAQ. CDR3 sequence: CASSLRNEGANVLTF. The CDR3 DNA follows: TGTGCCAGCAGCCTACGAAACGAGGGGGCCAACGTCCTGACTTTC.

This clone occurred once. This chain links TRBV18 with TRBJ2-7; 8 nucleotides line up with TRBD1. In germline, CDR1 is KGHSH, CDR2 LQKENI. The CDR3 loop spans 15 amino acids. J was trimmed by 6 bases and V by 5 bases; bases with no gene match: 12. CDR3: CASSKVLTGDSEQYF. CDR3 coding DNA: TGTGCCAGCTCAAAAGTTCTGACAGGGGATAGCGAGCAGTACTTC.

The V gene is TRBV12-2, the J gene TRBJ2-7; the table's D gene call, TRBD2, was not cross checked with the DNA. TRBV12-2 is annotated as a pseudogene. This CDR3 is 9 amino acids long. CDR3 protein: CASRLGLGV. CDR3 nucleotide sequence: TGTGCAAGTCGCTTAGGACTAGGAGTC.

The V and J genes are TRBV5-1 and TRBJ2-3, with D uncertain. Per the germline V gene, CDR1 is SGHRS and CDR2 is YFSETQ. Between the trimmed V and J ends, which lost 2 bases and 6 bases, there was a span of 10 bases. The CDR3 extends over 13 amino acids. The CDR3 protein is CASSFLPADTQYF. The CDR3 region has the DNA TGCGCCAGCAGCTTCCTCCCCGCGGATACGCAGTATTTT.

This chain uses TRBV5-6 with TRBJ2-1, with TRBD1 as a possible D gene (6 bases). V lost 1 base to trimming and J lost 7 bases, with 6 bases between them. The CDR3 consists of 12 residues. Germline V gene data show CDR1 as SGHDT and CDR2 as YYEEEE. CDR3: CASSLTGNEQFF. Here the CDR3 DNA reads TGTGCCAGCAGCTTGACAGGGAATGAGCAGTTCTTC.

This clone appeared once. The rearrangement links TRBV9 to TRBJ2-3, with 8 bases lining up with TRBD2. The junction had 5 bases not matched to a gene; V was cut back by 1 base and J by 4 bases. This CDR3 has 15 residues. The germline CDR1 and CDR2 sequences are SGDLS and YYNGEE. This chain's CDR3 is CASSVRGGSADTQYF. The CDR3 DNA follows: TGTGCCAGCAGCGTACGGGGGGGTTCCGCAGATACGCAGTATTTT.

The genes are TRBV7-2 and TRBJ1-2; D might be TRBD1 (5 bases). This CDR3 is built from 14 residues. Germline V gives CDR1 SGHTA, CDR2 FQGNSA. V was cut by 3 bases and J by 1 base, with 9 bases left in between. This chain's CDR3 is CASSLGPVNYGYTF. As DNA, the CDR3 is TGTGCCAGCAGCTTGGGGCCGGTTAACTATGGCTACACCTTC.

This chain joins TRBV11-2 and TRBJ2-3; 11 nucleotides line up with TRBD2. The ends lost 6 bases at V and 0 bases at J; junction bases unmatched: 5. There are 16 residues in the CDR3. Germline V gives CDR1 SGHAT, CDR2 FQNNGV. The CDR3 sequence is CASRRLAGPSTDTQYF. CDR3 sequence (DNA): TGTGCCAGCAGGAGACTAGCGGGGCCGAGCACAGATACGCAGTATTTT.

The V and J genes are TRBV11-2 and TRBJ1-4, with no clear D. The CDR3 is 15 residues long. Trimming stripped 3 bases from V and 3 bases from J, with 11 bases between. CDR1 and CDR2 from the germline V gene are SGHAT and FQNNGV. CDR3 sequence reads: CASSFLAVPNEKLFF. The CDR3 region has the DNA TGTGCCAGCAGCTTTCTCGCAGTCCCTAATGAAAAACTGTTTTTT.

The gene calls are TRBV5-1 and TRBJ2-7, with D perhaps matching TRBD2 (6 bases). The CDR3 has 11 amino acids. Trimming stripped 5 bases from V and 7 bases from J, with 10 bases between. The V gene's germline CDR1 is SGHRS and CDR2 YFSETQ. CDR3 residues: CASRRREEQYF. As DNA, the CDR3 is TGCGCCAGCAGAAGGAGGGAGGAGCAGTACTTC.

The chain is built from TRBV4-1 and TRBJ1-2; D remains unclear. CDR3 length equals 15 residues. CDR1 and CDR2 from the germline V gene are MGHRA and YSYEKL. With 0 bases removed from V and 3 bases from J, the gap between germline ends came to 11 bases. The CDR3 DNA reads as TGCGCCAGCAGCCAAGATCTAGCGGCCGACTATGGCTACACCTTC. As protein: CASSQDLAADYGYTF.

The gene calls are TRBV28 and TRBJ2-3; 14 bases are a match to TRBD2. Per germline, CDR1 MDHEN and CDR2 SYDVKM. V shed 5 bases, J shed 8 bases, and the junction held 6 bases outside the gene matches. CDR3 length: 15 residues. CDR3 amino acids: CASSPGLAGGSTQYF. The CDR3, as DNA: TGTGCCAGCAGTCCCGGACTAGCGGGAGGTAGTACGCAGTATTTT. The complete variable domain, with remaining parts taken from reference TRBV28 and TRBJ2-3, reads DVKVTQSSRYLVKRTGEKVFLECVQDMDHENMFWYRQDPGLGLRLIYFSYDVKMKEKGDIPEGYSVSREKKERFSLILESASTNQTSMYLCASSPGLAGGSTQYFGPGTRLTVL.

V is TRBV2 and J is TRBJ2-3, with 9 bases aligning to TRBD1. Per germline, CDR1 SNHLY and CDR2 FYNNEI. Trimming cost V 6 bases and J 5 bases; bases outside gene matches: 6. The CDR3 sequence is 14 residues long. The CDR3 here is CASSPGQGQDTQYF. DNA of the CDR3: TGTGCCAGCAGCCCGGGACAGGGACAAGATACGCAGTATTTT.

The chain recombines TRBV6-1 with TRBJ2-5; TRBD1 might be the D (6 bases). This CDR3 has 15 residues. V lost 1 base, J lost 5 bases, and 14 bases lay in between. Germline values: CDR1 MNHNS, CDR2 SASEGT. CDR3 amino acids: CASSEGQAVSETQYF. CDR3 coding DNA: TGTGCCAGCAGTGAAGGACAGGCTGTATCTGAGACCCAGTACTTC.

The rearrangement links TRBV6-1 to TRBJ2-7; no definite D call. The CDR3 has 14 residues. V was trimmed by 2 bases and J by 3 bases, leaving 11 bases between them. The germline gives CDR1 MNHNS, CDR2 SASEGT. The CDR3 here is CASSESDWYYEQYF. In DNA, the CDR3 is TGTGCCAGCAGTGAATCTGACTGGTACTACGAGCAGTACTTC.

The V call is TRBV5-1, the J call TRBJ2-1, with 7 nucleotides matching TRBD2. From germline, CDR1 is SGHRS and CDR2 YFSETQ. The ends lost 0 bases at V and 0 bases at J; junction bases unmatched: 3. The CDR3 runs 16 residues. This CDR3 is CASSLEPSGSYNEQFF. The CDR3 coding sequence is TGCGCCAGCAGCTTGGAACCTAGCGGCTCCTACAATGAGCAGTTCTTC.

The genes are TRBV4-1 and TRBJ2-7, with D perhaps matching TRBD2 (6 bases). The CDR3 length is 15 residues. V was shortened by 2 bases and J by 3 bases, with 14 bases between the two germline ends. Germline V gene lookup returns CDR1 MGHRA and CDR2 YSYEKL. CDR3 amino acids: CASSQSGRGGYEQYF. CDR3 DNA: TGCGCCAGCAGCCAATCCGGACGGGGAGGCTACGAGCAGTACTTC.

This clone was recorded at least ten times. This chain uses TRBV15 with TRBJ2-7; tentatively, D is TRBD2 (5 bases). V was clipped by 6 bases and J by 2 bases, with 14 bases between them. Per germline, CDR1 LNHNV and CDR2 YYDKDF (reference sequence). CDR3 length equals 14 residues. DNA of the CDR3: TGTGCCACCAGGGACCGGACGGGAACCTACGAGCAGTACTTC. Its translation is CATRDRTGTYEQYF.

This chain links TRBV7-2 with TRBJ1-2, with 10 bases that match TRBD1. Germline lookup yields CDR1 SGHTA and CDR2 FQGNSA. The CDR3 length is 14 residues. The junction had 3 bases not matched to a gene; V was cut back by 5 bases and J by 3 bases. The CDR3 DNA follows: TGTGCCAGCAGCCGACAGGGGGCCGACTATGGCTACACCTTC. It translates to CASSRQGADYGYTF.

This rearrangement joins TRBV18 to TRBJ2-7; 7 nucleotides match TRBD1. The CDR3 totals 14 residues. Germline V gene lookup returns CDR1 KGHSH and CDR2 LQKENI. The V gene end was trimmed by 2 bases and the J gene end by 5 bases; junction bases not matched to a gene: 6. CDR3 sequence: CASSPETGSHEQYF. CDR3 bases: TGTGCCAGCTCACCAGAGACAGGGTCCCACGAGCAGTACTTC.

The chain recombines TRBV5-4 with TRBJ2-7; perhaps TRBD2 as D (5 bases). V was clipped by 3 bases and J by 2 bases, with 18 bases between them. The CDR3 has 16 residues. Germline CDR1 reads SGHNT; CDR2 reads YYREEE (reference sequence). CDR3 bases: TGTGCCAGCAGCTCTGGCGGGCGGGCCCAGACCTACGAGCAGTACTTC. It specifies CASSSGGRAQTYEQYF.

V is TRBV27 and J is TRBJ2-5, with TRBD2 matching over 9 bases. Per germline, CDR1 MNHEY and CDR2 SMNVEV (reference sequence). V dropped 5 bases and J dropped 4; count of bases not matched to a gene: 14. The CDR3 has 17 amino acids. Here the CDR3 reads CASSQERGASPSETQYF. CDR3 sequence (DNA): TGTGCCAGCAGTCAAGAGCGGGGGGCGAGTCCTTCAGAGACCCAGTACTTC.

This clone was recorded only once. The chain carries TRBV4-1 and TRBJ2-1; 7 bases map to TRBD1. The CDR3 covers 14 residues. The junction had 3 bases not matched to a gene; V was cut back by 3 bases and J by 4 bases. Looked up from germline, CDR1 is MGHRA and CDR2 is YSYEKL. This CDR3 is CASSQWDSYNEQFF. CDR3 nucleotides: TGCGCCAGCAGCCAGTGGGACAGTTACAATGAGCAGTTCTTC.

The V call is TRBV10-3, the J call TRBJ2-2; D is uncertain. Germline-derived CDR1 and CDR2 are ENHRY and SYGVKD. V was clipped by 3 bases and J by 0 bases, with 11 bases between them. This CDR3 has 16 amino acids. CDR3 sequence: CAISDGWSSNTGELFF. The CDR3 DNA follows: TGTGCCATCAGTGATGGGTGGAGCTCGAACACCGGGGAGCTGTTTTTT.

The genes are TRBV15 and TRBJ2-7; 9 bases map to TRBD2. In germline, CDR1 is LNHNV, CDR2 YYDKDF (reference sequence). The V and J ends lost 4 bases and 3 bases, in that order; junction bases with no gene match: 13. The CDR3 runs 17 residues. CDR3 DNA sequence: TGTGCCACCAGCACCCCACGGGTCCTAGCGGGGAGCTACGAGCAGTACTTC. Translated, it gives CATSTPRVLAGSYEQYF.